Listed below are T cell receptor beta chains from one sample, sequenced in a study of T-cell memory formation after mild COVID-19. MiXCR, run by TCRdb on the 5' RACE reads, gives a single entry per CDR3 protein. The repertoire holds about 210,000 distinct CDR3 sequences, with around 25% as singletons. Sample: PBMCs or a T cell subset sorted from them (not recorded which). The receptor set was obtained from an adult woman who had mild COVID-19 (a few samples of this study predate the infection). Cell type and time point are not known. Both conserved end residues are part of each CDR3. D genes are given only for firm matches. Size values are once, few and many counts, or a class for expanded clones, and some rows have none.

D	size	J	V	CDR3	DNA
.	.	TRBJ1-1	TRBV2	CASSESQGRNTEAFF	TGTGCCAGCAGTGAATCGCAGGGGCGGAACACTGAAGCTTTCTTT
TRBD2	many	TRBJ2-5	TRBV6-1	CASSEARWAGGNQETQYF	TGTGCCAGCAGTGAAGCGCGTTGGGCGGGAGGAAACCAAGAGACCCAGTACTTC
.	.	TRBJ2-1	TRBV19	CATRPRGQNNEQFF	TGTGCCACTCGTCCCCGCGGGCAGAACAATGAGCAGTTCTTC
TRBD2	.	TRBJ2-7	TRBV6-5	CASRLAGGTEQYF	TGTGCCAGCCGACTAGCGGGAGGGACCGAGCAGTACTTC
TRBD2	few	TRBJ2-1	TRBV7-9	CASSPDHLLATHQLDYNEQFF	TGTGCCAGCAGCCCAGACCACCTACTAGCGACACACCAACTGGACTACAATGAGCAGTTCTTC
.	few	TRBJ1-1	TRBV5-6	CASSSDPQGNTEAFF	TGTGCCAGCAGCTCGGACCCACAGGGGAACACTGAAGCTTTCTTT
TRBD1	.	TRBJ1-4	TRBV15	CATSRDTGAGGAPNEKLFF	TGTGCCACCAGCAGAGATACAGGTGCAGGGGGCGCCCCTAATGAAAAACTGTTTTTT
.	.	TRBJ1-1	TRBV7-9	CASPSGGMNTEAFF	TGTGCCAGCCCAAGTGGTGGTATGAACACTGAAGCTTTCTTT
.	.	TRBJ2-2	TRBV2	CASSETSNENTGELFF	TGTGCCAGCAGTGAAACTAGCAATGAGAACACCGGGGAGCTGTTTTTT
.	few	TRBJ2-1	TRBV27	CASFSPNEQFF	TGTGCCAGCTTTTCACCTAATGAGCAGTTCTTC
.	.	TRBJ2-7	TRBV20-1	CSARDSRGTDLTF	TGCAGTGCTAGAGATAGTCGGGGGACAGACCTGACCTTC
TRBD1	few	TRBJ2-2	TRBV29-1	CSGVGRGQNTGELFF	TGCAGCGGTGTGGGCAGGGGGCAGAACACCGGGGAGCTGTTTTTT
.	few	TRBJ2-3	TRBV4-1	CASSQTGVATDTQYF	TGCGCCAGCAGCCAGACGGGGGTAGCAACAGATACGCAGTATTTT
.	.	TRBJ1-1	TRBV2	CASIGQSREAFF	TGTGCCAGCATAGGGCAGAGCCGTGAAGCTTTCTTT
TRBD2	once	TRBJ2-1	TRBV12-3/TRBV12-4	CASSSTSGVPGEQFF	TGTGCCAGCAGTTCGACTAGCGGGGTACCGGGTGAGCAGTTCTTC
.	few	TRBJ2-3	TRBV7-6	CASSFPSSDTQYF	TGTGCCAGCAGCTTTCCATCATCAGATACGCAGTATTTT
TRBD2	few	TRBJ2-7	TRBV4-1	CASSQIGTKDRQYF	TGCGCCAGCAGCCAAATCGGGACTAAAGATCGGCAGTACTTC
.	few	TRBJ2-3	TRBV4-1	CASSQDVAGTVVTQYF	TGCGCCAGCAGCCAAGATGTTGCAGGCACAGTTGTTACGCAGTATTTT
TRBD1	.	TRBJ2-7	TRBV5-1	CASSPAGTGTGAYEQYF	TGCGCCAGCAGCCCCGCAGGGACCGGGACAGGGGCCTACGAGCAGTACTTC
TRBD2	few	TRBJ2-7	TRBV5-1	CASSMIAGSSYEQYF	TGCGCCAGCAGCATGATAGCGGGGAGCTCCTACGAGCAGTACTTC
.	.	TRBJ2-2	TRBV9	CASSPDTGRNTGELFF	TGTGCCAGCAGCCCCGACACGGGAAGGAACACCGGGGAGCTGTTTTTT
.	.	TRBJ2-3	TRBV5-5	CASSVDTPLAQGTQYF	TGTGCCAGCAGTGTGGACACCCCGCTAGCACAAGGTACGCAGTATTTT
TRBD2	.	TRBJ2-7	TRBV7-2	CASSYEGGGNYEQYF	TGTGCCAGCAGCTACGAGGGCGGGGGAAATTACGAGCAGTACTTC
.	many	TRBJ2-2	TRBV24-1	CATRRGTGTGELFF	TGTGCCACTCGTCGGGGGACGGGGACCGGGGAGCTGTTTTTT
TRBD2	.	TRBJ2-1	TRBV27	CASSYPGLAYNEQFF	TGTGCCAGCAGTTACCCGGGACTAGCATACAATGAGCAGTTCTTC
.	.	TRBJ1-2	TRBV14	CASSQEGGRGYTF	TGTGCCAGCAGCCAAGAGGGGGGACGGGGCTACACCTTC
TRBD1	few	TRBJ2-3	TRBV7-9	CASTHRTGGFDTQYF	TGTGCCAGCACCCACCGGACAGGGGGTTTCGATACGCAGTATTTT
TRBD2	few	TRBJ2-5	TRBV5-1	CASSASLAGYIGETQYF	TGCGCCAGCAGCGCCTCCCTAGCGGGCTATATCGGGGAGACCCAGTACTTC
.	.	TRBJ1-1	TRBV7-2	CASSLGTGSNEAFF	TGTGCCAGCAGCTTAGGGACCGGCAGCAACGAAGCTTTCTTT
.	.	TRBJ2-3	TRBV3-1	CASSPSGSARDTQYF	TGTGCCAGCAGCCCCTCAGGTAGCGCCCGAGATACGCAGTATTTT
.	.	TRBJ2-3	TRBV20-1	CSALEADTQYF	TGCAGTGCCCTGGAGGCGGATACGCAGTATTTT
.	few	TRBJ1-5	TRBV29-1	CSVVLPSDRAQHF	TGCAGCGTTGTCTTGCCTTCCGATAGGGCCCAGCATTTT
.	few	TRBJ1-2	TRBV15	CATSRSLGGDRYGYTF	TGTGCCACCAGCAGATCCCTTGGCGGGGATCGCTATGGCTACACCTTC
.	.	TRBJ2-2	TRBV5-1	CASRPFAGVAGELFF	TGCGCCAGCAGACCGTTCGCAGGGGTTGCCGGGGAGCTGTTTTTT
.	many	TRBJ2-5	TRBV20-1	CSARRNQGLETQYF	TGCAGTGCTCGGAGGAATCAGGGGCTGGAGACCCAGTACTTC
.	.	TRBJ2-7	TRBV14	CASSQLGYEQYF	TGTGCCAGCAGCCAACTAGGGTACGAGCAGTACTTC
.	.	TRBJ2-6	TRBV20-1	CSAGQTSGANVLTF	TGCAGTGCCGGACAGACTTCTGGGGCCAACGTCCTGACTTTC
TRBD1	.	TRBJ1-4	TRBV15	CATSRVRQGANEKLFF	TGTGCCACCAGCAGAGTAAGACAGGGAGCGAATGAAAAACTGTTTTTT